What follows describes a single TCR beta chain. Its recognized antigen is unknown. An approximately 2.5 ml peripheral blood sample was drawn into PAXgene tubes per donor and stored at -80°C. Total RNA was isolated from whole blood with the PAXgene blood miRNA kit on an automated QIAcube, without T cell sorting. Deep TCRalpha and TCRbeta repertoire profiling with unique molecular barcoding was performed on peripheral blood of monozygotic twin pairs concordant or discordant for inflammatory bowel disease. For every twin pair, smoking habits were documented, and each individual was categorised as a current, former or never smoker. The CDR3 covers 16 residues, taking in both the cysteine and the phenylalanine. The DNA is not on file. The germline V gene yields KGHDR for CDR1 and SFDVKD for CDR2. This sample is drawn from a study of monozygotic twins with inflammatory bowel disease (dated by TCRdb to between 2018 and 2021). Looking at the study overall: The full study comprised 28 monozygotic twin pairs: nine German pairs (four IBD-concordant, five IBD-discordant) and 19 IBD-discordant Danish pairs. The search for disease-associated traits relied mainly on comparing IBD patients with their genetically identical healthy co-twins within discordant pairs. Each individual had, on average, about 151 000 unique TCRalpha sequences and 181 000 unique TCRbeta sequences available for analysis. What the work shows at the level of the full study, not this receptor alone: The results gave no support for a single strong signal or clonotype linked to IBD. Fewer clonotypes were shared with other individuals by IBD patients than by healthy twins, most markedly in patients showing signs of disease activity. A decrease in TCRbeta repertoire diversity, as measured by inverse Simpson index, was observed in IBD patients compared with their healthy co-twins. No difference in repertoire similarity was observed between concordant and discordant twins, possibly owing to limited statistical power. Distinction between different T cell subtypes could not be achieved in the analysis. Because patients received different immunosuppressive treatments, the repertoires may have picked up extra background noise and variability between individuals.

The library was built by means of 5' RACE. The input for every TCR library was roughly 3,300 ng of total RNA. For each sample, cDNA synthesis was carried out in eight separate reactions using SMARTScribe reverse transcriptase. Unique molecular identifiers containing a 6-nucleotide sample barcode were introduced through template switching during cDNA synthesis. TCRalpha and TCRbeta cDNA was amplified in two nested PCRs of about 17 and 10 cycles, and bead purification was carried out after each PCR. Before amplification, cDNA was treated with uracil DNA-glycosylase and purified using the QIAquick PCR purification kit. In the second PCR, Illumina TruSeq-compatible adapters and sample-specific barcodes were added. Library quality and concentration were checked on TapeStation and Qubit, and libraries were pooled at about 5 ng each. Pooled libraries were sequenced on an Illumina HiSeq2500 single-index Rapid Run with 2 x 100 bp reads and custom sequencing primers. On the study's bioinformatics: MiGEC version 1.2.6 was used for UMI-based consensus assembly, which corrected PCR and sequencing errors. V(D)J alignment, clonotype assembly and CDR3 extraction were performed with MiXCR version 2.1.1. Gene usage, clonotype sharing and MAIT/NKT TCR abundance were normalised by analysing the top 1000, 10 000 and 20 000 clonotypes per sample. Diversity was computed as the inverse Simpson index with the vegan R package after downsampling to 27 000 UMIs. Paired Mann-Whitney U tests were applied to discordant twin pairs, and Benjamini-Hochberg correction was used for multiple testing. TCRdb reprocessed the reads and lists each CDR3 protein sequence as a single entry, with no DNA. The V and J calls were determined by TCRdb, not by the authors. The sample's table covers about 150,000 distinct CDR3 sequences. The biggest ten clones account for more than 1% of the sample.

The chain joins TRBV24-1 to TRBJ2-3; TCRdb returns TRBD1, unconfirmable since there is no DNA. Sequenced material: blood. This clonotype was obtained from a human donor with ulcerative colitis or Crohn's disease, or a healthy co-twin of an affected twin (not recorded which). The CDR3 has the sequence CATSDLEAPFGDTQYF.